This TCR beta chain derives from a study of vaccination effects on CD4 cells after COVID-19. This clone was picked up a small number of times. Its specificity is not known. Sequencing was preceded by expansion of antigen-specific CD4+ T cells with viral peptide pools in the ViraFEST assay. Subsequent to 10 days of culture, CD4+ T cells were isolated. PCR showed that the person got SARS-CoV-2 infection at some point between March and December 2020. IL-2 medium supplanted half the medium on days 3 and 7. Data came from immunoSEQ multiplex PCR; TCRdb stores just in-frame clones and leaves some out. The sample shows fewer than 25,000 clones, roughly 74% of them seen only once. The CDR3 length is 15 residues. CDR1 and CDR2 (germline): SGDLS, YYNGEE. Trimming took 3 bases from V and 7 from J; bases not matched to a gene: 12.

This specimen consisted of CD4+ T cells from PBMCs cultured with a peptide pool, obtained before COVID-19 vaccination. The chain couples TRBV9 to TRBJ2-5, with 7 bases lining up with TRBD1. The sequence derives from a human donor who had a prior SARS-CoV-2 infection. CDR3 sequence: CASSAEQGTGVTQYF. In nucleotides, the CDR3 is TGTGCCAGCAGCGCCGAACAGGGGACCGGGGTGACCCAGTACTTC.